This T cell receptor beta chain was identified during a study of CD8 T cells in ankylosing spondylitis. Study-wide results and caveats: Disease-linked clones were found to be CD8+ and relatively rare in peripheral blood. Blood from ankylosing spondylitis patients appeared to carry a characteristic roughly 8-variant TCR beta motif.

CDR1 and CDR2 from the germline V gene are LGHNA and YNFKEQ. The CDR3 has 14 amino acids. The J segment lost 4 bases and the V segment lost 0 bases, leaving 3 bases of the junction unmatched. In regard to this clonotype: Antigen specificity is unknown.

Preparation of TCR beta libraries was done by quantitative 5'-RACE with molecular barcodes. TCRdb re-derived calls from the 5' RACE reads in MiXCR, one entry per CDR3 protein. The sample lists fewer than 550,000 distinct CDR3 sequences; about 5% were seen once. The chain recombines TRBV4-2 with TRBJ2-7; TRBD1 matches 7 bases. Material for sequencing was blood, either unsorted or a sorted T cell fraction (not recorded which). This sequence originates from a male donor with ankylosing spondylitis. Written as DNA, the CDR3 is TGTGCCAGCAGCCAAGACGGGACAGTGTACGAGCAGTACTTC. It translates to CASSQDGTVYEQYF.